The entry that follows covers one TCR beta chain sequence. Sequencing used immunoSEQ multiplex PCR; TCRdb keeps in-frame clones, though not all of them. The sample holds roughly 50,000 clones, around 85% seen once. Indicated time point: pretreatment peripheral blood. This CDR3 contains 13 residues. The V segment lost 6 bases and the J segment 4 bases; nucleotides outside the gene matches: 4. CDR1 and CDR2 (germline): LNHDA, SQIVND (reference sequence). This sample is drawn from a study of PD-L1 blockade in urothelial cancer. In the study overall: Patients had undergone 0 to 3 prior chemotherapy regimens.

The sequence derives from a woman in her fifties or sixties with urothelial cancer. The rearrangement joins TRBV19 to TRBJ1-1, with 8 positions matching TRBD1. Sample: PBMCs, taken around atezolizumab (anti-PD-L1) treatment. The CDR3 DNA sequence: TGTGCCAGTAGGACTACAGGGGGCACTGAAGCTTTCTTT. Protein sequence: CASRTTGGTEAFF.